Listed here are 8 T cell receptor beta chains from one sample, sequenced in a study of tumor and adjacent non-tumor tissue in lung cancer. The library came from three nested PCR rounds adapted from ARM-PCR protocols. One entry per CDR3 protein, called by TCRdb with MiXCR from the multiplex PCR reads. The repertoire holds fewer than 130,000 distinct CDR3 sequences, with over 70% as singletons. The template was RNA from unsorted bulk tissue. The sequenced material came from lung tumor tissue. The receptor source for this set is a man aged 70 or older with non-small cell lung cancer.

CDR3 coding DNA: TGCACTAGCAGCCAAGGGGCTAGTTTCTACGAGCAGTACTTC. Its protein is CTSSQGASFYEQYF. The chain is built from TRBV4-3 and TRBJ2-7, with D possibly being TRBD2 (6 bases). CDR3 length equals 14 residues. Germline V gives CDR1 LGHNA, CDR2 YSLEER.

The rearrangement uses TRBV11-3 and TRBJ2-7, with D possibly TRBD1 on 6 matching bases. The CDR3 runs 15 residues. The V and J ends lost 11 bases and 1 base respectively, with 21 bases between them. Germline V lookup: CDR1 SGHNT, CDR2 YENEEA. CDR3 sequence: CAGSLTGLYSYEQYF. The CDR3 coding sequence is TGTGCCGGTAGCTTAACAGGGCTTTATTCCTACGAGCAGTACTTC.

About this clonotype: The conserved closing phenylalanine or tryptophan is absent in this CDR3, likely reflecting a read error. The chain couples TRBV14 to TRBJ2-7, with TRBD2 identical over 10 bases. V shed 3 bases and J 5 bases; nucleotides not matched to a gene: 7. This CDR3 comprises 15 residues. Per the germline V gene, CDR1 is SGHDN and CDR2 is FVKESK. The CDR3 DNA reads TGTGCCAGCAGCCACCTAGCGGGAGTATTCAACGAGCAGTACTTA. It codes for CASSHLAGVFNEQYL.

Details on this clonotype: Mismatch with germline at one junction end may stem from a read error. CDR3 nucleotide sequence: TGTGCTAGCAGCCATCCCGGGACAGGGCGTGAAGAGCAGTACTTC. Its protein product is CASSHPGTGREEQYF. The chain employs TRBV5-5 and TRBJ2-7, with TRBD1 identical over 9 bases. There are 15 residues in the CDR3. The V gene's germline CDR1 is SGHKS and CDR2 YYEKEE (reference sequence).

In this sample, this clonotype turned up once. A read error may be the cause here, since a much bigger clone is one base away. This chain joins TRBV28 and TRBJ2-3; D not resolved. CDR3 length: 14 residues. Per germline, CDR1 MDHEN and CDR2 SYDVKM. Between the trimmed V and J ends, which lost 5 bases and 0 bases, there was a span of 9 bases. The CDR3 sequence: CASSAPDSTDTQYF. CDR3 nucleotides: TGTGCCAGCAGTGCCCCGGACAGCACAGATACGCAGTATTTT.

This clonotype was recorded only once. In this CDR3 the conserved last residue, phenylalanine or tryptophan, is missing, so a read error is likely. CDR3 bases: TGCGCCAGCAGCCAAGAAACCAGGGCCCCAGGGGAGAAACTGTTTTTA. This codes for CASSQETRAPGEKLFL. The chain employs TRBV4-3 and TRBJ1-4; possible D gene TRBD1, 6 bases. The germline V gene encodes CDR1 LGHNA and CDR2 YSLEER. V was cut by 0 bases and J by 11 bases, with 19 bases left in between. CDR3 length: 16 amino acids.

As for this clonotype: Germline is not matched at one junction end, which may reflect a read error. The rearrangement uses TRBV11-3 and TRBJ2-1; 8 bases agree with TRBD2. Germline CDR1 and CDR2: SGHNT and YENEEA. This CDR3 is 17 amino acids long. The CDR3 coding sequence is TGTGCCAGCAACTTAGGTCTAGCGGGTGGGCCCTACAAAGAGCAGTTCTTC. Its translation is CASNLGLAGGPYKEQFF. Looking up the rest from reference TRBV11-3 and TRBJ2-1 gives the full variable domain: EAGVVQSPRYKIIEKKQPVAFWCNPISGHNTLYWYLQNLGQGPELLIRYENEEAVDDSQLPKDRFSAERLKGVDSTLKIQPAELGDSAVYLCASNLGLAGGPYKEQFFGPGTRLTVL.

This clonotype showed up many times. This rearrangement joins TRBV20-1 to TRBJ1-1, with D possibly being TRBD1 (5 bases). Germline assignment: CDR1 DFQATT and CDR2 SNEGSKA (reference sequence). The CDR3 is 13 residues long. Trimming cost V 5 bases and J 3 bases, with 13 bases left between them. In DNA form, the CDR3 reads TGCAGTGCTGCACGGGGCACATACACTGAAGCTTTCTTT. Its protein is CSAARGTYTEAFF.